This T cell receptor (beta chain) was sequenced for a study of tumor-infiltrating lymphocytes in primary liver carcinoma. A constant-region primer served to make TCR beta cDNA from around 540 ng total RNA. Slightly modified ARM-PCR served as the procedure for the TCR beta libraries. These libraries came from three rounds of nested multiplex PCR. It was with TRBV1-TRBV30 forward primers and a C-beta reverse primer that the first two PCR rounds were run, at 10 to 11 cycles each. TCRdb recomputed calls from the multiplex PCR reads with MiXCR, one row per CDR3 protein. The sample contains fewer than 85,000 distinct CDR3 sequences, roughly 72% of which appear only once. For each extraction, RNA and DNA were obtained together from 20-30 mg of unsorted bulk tissue. With respect to this clonotype: With a much larger clone just one base away, this may be a read error. This is likely a read error, given that the CDR3 carries no conserved phenylalanine or tryptophan at its end.

CDR1 and CDR2 (germline): SGHRS, YFSETQ. Between the trimmed V and J ends, which lost 0 bases and 4 bases, there was a span of 12 bases. The CDR3 extends over 15 amino acids. This sequence originates from a man in his forties or fifties with primary liver carcinoma and hepatitis B virus infection. The V and J genes are TRBV5-1 and TRBJ2-3; D is tentatively TRBD1 or TRBD2 (5 bases each). The sequencing sample was made of tumor-adjacent normal liver tissue. The CDR3 nucleotides are TGCGCCAGCAGCTTGGATGGGGGAAACCCAGATACGCAGTATTTA. Its translation: CASSLDGGNPDTQYL.